This T cell receptor beta chain was sequenced in a study of T cells expressing NK-cell markers. Study summary: Among eight sequenced donors, seven carried HCMV seropositivity while one was seronegative.

TCRdb reanalyzed the 5' RACE reads, giving one entry per CDR3 protein sequence and no DNA. This sample's table has around 380,000 distinct CDR3 sequences. The CDR3 extends over 14 amino acids. Germline-derived CDR1 and CDR2 are SEHNR and FQNEAQ (reference sequence). The V gene is TRBV7-9, the J gene TRBJ1-2; TCRdb picks TRBD1, but there is no DNA to check that call. The receptor's source is a woman in her fifties or sixties in good health. The material sequenced was blood T cells: a sorted CD56 or NKG2C T cell subset, CD4+ or CD8+ T cells, or bulk PBMC T cells (not recorded which). CDR3 in amino acids: CASSLVGDPYGYTF. Drawing the rest from reference TRBV7-9 and TRBJ1-2, the complete variable domain is DTGVSQNPRHKITKRGQNVTFRCDPISEHNRLYWYRQTLGQGPEFLTYFQNEAQLEKSRLLSDRFSAERPKGSFSTLEIQRTEQGDSAMYLCASSLVGDPYGYTFGSGTRLTVV.